This T cell receptor (beta chain) was sequenced in a study of radiotherapy plus CTLA-4 blockade in lung cancer. Findings and caveats of the study: TCR clones of tumor origin grew in blood after radiotherapy plus ipilimumab.

V lost 5 bases and J lost 4; bases outside the gene matches: 8. The CDR3 has 15 residues. The V gene's germline CDR1 is SGHTA and CDR2 FQGNSA. With regard to this clone: Its antigen is undetermined.

Here immunoSEQ multiplex PCR was the method, and the copy in TCRdb shows in-frame clones only, minus some. This table holds approximately 46,000 clones, approximately 84% found once. Material: peripheral blood, obtained from a patient treated with radiotherapy plus ipilimumab. This receptor was identified in a human donor with non-small cell lung cancer whose response to radiotherapy plus ipilimumab could not be evaluated. The chain joins TRBV7-2 to TRBJ2-7; 10 positions agree with TRBD1. The CDR3 here is CASSRDRGVPYEQYF. The CDR3 nucleotides are TGTGCCAGCAGCAGGGACAGGGGAGTCCCGTACGAGCAGTACTTC. The whole variable domain, remainder taken from reference TRBV7-2 and TRBJ2-7, is GAGVSQSPSNKVTEKGKDVELRCDPISGHTALYWYRQSLGQGLEFLIYFQGNSAPDKSGLPSDRFSAERTGGSVSTLTIQRTQQEDSAVYLCASSRDRGVPYEQYFGPGTRLTVT.